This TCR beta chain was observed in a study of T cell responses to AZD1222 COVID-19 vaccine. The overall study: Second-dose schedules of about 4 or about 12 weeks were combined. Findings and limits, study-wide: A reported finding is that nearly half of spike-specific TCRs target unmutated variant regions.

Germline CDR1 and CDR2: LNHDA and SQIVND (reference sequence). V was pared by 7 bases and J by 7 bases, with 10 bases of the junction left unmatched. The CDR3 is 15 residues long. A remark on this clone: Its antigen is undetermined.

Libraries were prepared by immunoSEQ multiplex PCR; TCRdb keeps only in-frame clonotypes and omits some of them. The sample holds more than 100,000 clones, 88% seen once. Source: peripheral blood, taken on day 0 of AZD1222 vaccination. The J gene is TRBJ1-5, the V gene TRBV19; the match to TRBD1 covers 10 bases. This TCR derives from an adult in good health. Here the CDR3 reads CASMEDRGRKQPQHF. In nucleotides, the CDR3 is TGTGCCAGTATGGAGGACAGGGGGAGGAAACAGCCCCAGCATTTT.